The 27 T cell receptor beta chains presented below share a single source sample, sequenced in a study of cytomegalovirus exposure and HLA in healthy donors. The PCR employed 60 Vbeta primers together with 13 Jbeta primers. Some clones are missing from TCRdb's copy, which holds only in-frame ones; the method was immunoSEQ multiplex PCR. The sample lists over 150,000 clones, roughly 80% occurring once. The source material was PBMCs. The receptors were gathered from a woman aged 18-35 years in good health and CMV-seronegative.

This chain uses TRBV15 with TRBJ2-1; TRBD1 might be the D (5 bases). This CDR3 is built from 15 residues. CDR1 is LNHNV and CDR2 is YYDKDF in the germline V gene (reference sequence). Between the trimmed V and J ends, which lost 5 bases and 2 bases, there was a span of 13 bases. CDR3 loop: CATSPIGAAYNEQFF. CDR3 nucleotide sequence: TGTGCCACCAGCCCCATTGGGGCGGCCTACAATGAGCAGTTCTTC. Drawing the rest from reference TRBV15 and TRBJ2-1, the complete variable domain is DAMVIQNPRYQVTQFGKPVTLSCSQTLNHNVMYWYQQKSSQAPKLLFHYYDKDFNNEADTPDNFQSRRPNTSFCFLDIRSPGLGDTAMYLCATSPIGAAYNEQFFGPGTRLTVL.

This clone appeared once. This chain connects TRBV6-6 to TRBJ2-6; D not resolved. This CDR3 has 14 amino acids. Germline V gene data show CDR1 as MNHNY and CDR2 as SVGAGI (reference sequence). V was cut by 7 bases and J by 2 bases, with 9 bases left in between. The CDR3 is CASTMATGANVLTF. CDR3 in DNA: TGTGCCAGCACCATGGCCACTGGGGCCAACGTCCTGACTTTC.

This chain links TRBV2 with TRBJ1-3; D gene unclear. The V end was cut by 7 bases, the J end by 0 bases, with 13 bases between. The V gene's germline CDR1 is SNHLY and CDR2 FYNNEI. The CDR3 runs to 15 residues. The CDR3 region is CASNDGGPSGNTIYF. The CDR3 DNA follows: TGTGCCAGCAATGATGGAGGGCCCTCTGGAAACACCATATATTTT.

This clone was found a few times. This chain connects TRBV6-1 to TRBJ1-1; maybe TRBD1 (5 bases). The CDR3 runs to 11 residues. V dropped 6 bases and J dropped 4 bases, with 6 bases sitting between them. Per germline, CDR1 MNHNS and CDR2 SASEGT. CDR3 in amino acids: CASRDITEAFF. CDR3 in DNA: TGTGCCAGCAGGGACATCACTGAAGCTTTCTTT.

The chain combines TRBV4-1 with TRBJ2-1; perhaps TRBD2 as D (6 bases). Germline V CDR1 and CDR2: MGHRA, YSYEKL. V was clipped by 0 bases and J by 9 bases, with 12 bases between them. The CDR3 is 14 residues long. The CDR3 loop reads CASSQEGGLREQFF. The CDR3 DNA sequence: TGCGCCAGCAGCCAAGAAGGAGGGCTCCGTGAGCAGTTCTTC.

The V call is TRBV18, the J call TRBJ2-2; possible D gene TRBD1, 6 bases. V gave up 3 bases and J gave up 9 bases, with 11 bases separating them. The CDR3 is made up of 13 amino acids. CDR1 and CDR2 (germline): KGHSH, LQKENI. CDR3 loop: CASSPTGPRELFF. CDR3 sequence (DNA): TGTGCCAGCTCACCCACAGGGCCCCGGGAGCTGTTTTTT.

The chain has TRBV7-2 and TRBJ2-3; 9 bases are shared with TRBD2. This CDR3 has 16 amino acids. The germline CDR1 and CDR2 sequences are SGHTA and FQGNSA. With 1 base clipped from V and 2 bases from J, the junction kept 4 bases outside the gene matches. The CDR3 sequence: CASSLGLAGHTDTQYF. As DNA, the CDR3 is TGTGCCAGCAGCTTAGGGCTAGCGGGGCACACAGATACGCAGTATTTT.

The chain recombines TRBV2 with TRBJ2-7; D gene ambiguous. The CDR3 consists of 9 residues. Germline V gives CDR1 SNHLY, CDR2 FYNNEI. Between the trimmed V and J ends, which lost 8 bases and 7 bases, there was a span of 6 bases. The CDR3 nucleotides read TGTGCCAGCGGGCCGGAGCAGTACTTC. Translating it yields CASGPEQYF.

Written as DNA, the CDR3 is TGTGCCACCAGCAGAGACAGGGGGCCAGATACGCAGTATTTT. The encoded protein is CATSRDRGPDTQYF. This rearrangement joins TRBV15 to TRBJ2-3; TRBD1 matches 8 bases. J lost 4 bases, V lost 0 bases, and 0 bases had no gene match. This CDR3 comprises 14 residues. CDR1 and CDR2 (germline): LNHNV, YYDKDF (reference sequence).

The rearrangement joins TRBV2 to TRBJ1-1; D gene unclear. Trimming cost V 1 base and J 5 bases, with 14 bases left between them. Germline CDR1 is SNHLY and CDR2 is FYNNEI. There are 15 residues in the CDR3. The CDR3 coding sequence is TGTGCCAGCAGTGAAGGATTAGGGAGGAGGACTGAAGCTTTCTTT. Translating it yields CASSEGLGRRTEAFF.

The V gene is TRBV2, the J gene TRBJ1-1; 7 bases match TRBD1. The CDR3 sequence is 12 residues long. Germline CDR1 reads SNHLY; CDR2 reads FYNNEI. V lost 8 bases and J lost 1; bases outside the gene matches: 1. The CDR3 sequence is CASRTGNTEAFF. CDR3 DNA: TGTGCCAGCCGGACAGGGAACACTGAAGCTTTCTTT.

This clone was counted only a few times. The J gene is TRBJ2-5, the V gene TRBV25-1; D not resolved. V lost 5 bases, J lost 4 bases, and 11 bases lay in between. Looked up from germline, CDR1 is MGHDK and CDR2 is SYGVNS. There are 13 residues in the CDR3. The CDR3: CASSTGAVETQYF. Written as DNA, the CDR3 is TGTGCCAGCAGTACCGGAGCCGTAGAGACCCAGTACTTC.

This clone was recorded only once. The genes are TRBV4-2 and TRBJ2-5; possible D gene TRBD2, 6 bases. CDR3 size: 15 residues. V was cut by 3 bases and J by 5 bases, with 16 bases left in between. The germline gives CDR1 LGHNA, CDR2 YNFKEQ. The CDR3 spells CASSQHFTSFETQYF. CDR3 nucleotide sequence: TGTGCCAGCAGCCAGCACTTCACTAGCTTTGAGACCCAGTACTTC.

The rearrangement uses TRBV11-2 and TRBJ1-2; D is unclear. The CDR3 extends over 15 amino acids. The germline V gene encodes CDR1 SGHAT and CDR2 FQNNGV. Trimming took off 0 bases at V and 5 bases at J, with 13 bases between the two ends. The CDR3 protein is CASSLDGRTGYGYTF. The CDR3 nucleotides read TGTGCCAGCAGCTTAGATGGACGGACTGGGTATGGCTACACCTTC. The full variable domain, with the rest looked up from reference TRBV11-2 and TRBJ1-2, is EAGVAQSPRYKIIEKRQSVAFWCNPISGHATLYWYQQILGQGPKLLIQFQNNGVVDDSQLPKDRFSAERLKGVDSTLKIQPAKLEDSAVYLCASSLDGRTGYGYTFGSGTRLTVV.

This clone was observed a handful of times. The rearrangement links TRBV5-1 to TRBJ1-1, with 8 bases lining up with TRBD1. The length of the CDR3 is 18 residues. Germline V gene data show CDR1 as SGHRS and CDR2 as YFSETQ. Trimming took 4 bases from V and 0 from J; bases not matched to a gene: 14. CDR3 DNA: TGCGCCAGCAGCGGAACTAAACCCGGGACAGGCCTGAACACTGAAGCTTTCTTT. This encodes CASSGTKPGTGLNTEAFF.

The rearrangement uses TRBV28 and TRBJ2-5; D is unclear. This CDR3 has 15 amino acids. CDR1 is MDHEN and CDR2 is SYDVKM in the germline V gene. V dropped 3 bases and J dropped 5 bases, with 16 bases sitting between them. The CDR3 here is CASSLDWSRRETQYF. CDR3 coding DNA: TGTGCCAGCAGTTTGGATTGGTCTAGGCGGGAGACCCAGTACTTC.

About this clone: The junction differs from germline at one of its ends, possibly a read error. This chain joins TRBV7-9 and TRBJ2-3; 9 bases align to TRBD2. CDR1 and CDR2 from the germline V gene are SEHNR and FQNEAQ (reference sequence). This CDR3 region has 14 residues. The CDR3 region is CSSSGRQGGDTQYF. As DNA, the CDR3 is TGTTCCAGCAGCGGGAGGCAGGGGGGAGATACGCAGTATTTT. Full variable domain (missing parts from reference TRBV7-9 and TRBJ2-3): DTGVSQNPRHKITKRGQNVTFRCDPISEHNRLYWYRQTLGQGPEFLTYFQNEAQLEKSRLLSDRFSAERPKGSFSTLEIQRTEQGDSAMYLCSSSGRQGGDTQYFGPGTRLTVL.

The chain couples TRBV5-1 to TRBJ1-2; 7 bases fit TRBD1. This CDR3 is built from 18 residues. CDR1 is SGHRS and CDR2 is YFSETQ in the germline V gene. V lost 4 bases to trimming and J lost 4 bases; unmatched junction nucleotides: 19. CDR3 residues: CASSEYRADRVGFYGYTF. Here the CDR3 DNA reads TGCGCCAGCAGCGAATACCGGGCAGACAGGGTCGGCTTCTATGGCTACACCTTC.

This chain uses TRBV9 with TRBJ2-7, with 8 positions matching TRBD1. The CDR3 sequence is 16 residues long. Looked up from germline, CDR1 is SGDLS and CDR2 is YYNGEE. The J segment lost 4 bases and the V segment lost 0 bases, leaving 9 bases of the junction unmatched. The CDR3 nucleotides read TGTGCCAGCAGCGTAGGGTTGGGGGGACAGGCTTACGAGCAGTACTTC. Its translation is CASSVGLGGQAYEQYF.

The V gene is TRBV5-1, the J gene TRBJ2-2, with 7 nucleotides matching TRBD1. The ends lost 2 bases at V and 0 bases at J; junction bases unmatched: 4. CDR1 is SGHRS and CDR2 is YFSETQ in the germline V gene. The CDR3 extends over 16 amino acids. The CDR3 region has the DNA TGCGCCAGCAGCTTAACCGGGACAGCGAACACCGGGGAGCTGTTTTTT. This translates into CASSLTGTANTGELFF.

CDR3 DNA sequence: TGTGCCAGCAGCTTAAACCGGACTAGCGGGGGGGCGAACACCGGGGAGCTGTTTTTT. Its translation: CASSLNRTSGGANTGELFF. The chain links TRBV7-8 to TRBJ2-2; TRBD2 matches at 15 bases. The CDR3 runs 19 residues. Trimming cost V 2 bases and J 0 bases; bases outside gene matches: 4. From germline, CDR1 is SGHVS and CDR2 FQNEAQ. The full variable domain, completed using reference TRBV7-8 and TRBJ2-2, is GAGVSQSPRYKVAKRGQDVALRCDPISGHVSLFWYQQALGQGPEFLTYFQNEAQLDKSGLPSDRFFAERPEGSVSTLKIQRTQQEDSAVYLCASSLNRTSGGANTGELFFGEGSRLTVL.

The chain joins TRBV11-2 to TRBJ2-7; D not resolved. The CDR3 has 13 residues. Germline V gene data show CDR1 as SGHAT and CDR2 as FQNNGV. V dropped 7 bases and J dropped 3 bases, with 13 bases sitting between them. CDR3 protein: CASNPTHYYEQYF. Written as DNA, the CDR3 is TGTGCCAGCAACCCGACCCACTACTACGAGCAGTACTTC.

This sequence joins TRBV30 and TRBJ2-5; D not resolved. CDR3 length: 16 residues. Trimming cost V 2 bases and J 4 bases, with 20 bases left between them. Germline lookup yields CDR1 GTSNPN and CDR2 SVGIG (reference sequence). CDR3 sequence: CAWSTTLNLRGETQYF. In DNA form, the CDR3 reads TGTGCCTGGAGTACTACTCTTAATTTACGTGGAGAGACCCAGTACTTC.

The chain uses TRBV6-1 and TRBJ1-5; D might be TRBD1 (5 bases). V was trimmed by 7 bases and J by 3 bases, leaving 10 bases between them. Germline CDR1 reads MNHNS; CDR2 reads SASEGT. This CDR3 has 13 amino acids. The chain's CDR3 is CASMGGTNQPQHF. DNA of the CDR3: TGTGCCAGCATGGGGGGTACCAATCAGCCCCAGCATTTT.

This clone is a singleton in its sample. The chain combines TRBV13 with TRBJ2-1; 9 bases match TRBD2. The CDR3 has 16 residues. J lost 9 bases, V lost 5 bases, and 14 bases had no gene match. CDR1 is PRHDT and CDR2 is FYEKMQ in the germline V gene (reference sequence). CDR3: CASSPRAGGGAGEQFF. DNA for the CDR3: TGTGCCAGCAGCCCCCGAGCTGGCGGGGGGGCCGGTGAGCAGTTCTTC.

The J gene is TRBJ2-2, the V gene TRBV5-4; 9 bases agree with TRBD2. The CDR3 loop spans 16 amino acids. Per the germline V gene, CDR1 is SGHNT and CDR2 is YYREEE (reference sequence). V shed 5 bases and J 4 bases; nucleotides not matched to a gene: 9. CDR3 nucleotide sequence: TGTGCCAGCAGTCCGGGGAGCGGGAGGACCACCGGGGAGCTGTTTTTT. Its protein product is CASSPGSGRTTGELFF.

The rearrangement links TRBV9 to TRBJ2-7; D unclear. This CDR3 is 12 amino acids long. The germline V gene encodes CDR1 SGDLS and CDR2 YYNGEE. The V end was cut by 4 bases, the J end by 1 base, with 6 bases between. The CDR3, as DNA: TGTGCCAGCAGCCTAAATTCCTACGAGCAGTACTTC. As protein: CASSLNSYEQYF.